This T cell receptor beta chain stems from a study of cytomegalovirus exposure and HLA in healthy donors. The PCR made use of 60 Vbeta and 13 Jbeta primers. Generated by immunoSEQ multiplex PCR, the TCRdb table keeps only in-frame clones and is missing some. The sample carries around 180,000 clones, over 60% recorded once. For this clone: Its antigen is unknown.

With V trimmed by 4 bases and J by 2 bases, 8 bases remained unmatched. The CDR3 is 15 residues long. CDR1 and CDR2 (germline): SGHNT, YYREEE (reference sequence). Findings and caveats of the study: Rare sequences made up most TCRs, while some public TCRs were found in many donors.

Material: PBMCs. J is TRBJ1-1 and V is TRBV5-4; TRBD1 aligns across 7 bases. The receptor comes from a woman aged 40 to 49 in good health and CMV-seronegative. The CDR3 sequence: CASSPAGQLNTEAFF. CDR3 nucleotides: TGTGCCAGCAGCCCGGCGGGACAGCTAAACACTGAAGCTTTCTTT.